The 24 T cell receptor beta chains below were found in one sample sequenced in a study of blood T cell repertoires in COVID-19. Profiling relied on immunoSEQ multiplex PCR, and the TCRdb table lists in-frame clones only, not all of them. The sample lists tens of thousands of clones; about four fifths were seen once. Source material: peripheral blood. These receptors originate from a human donor in a cohort sampled during active COVID-19.

This clone appeared once. The chain carries TRBV30 and TRBJ1-1; D is possibly TRBD1 (5 bases). Per germline, CDR1 GTSNPN and CDR2 SVGIG (reference sequence). The CDR3 is 15 amino acids. The germline V and J ends were trimmed by 0 bases and 5 bases, with 16 bases remaining between them. In DNA, the CDR3 is TGTGCCTGGAGTGTCGGGACTAGACGAGGGACTGAAGCTTTCTTT. Its protein product is CAWSVGTRRGTEAFF. Full variable domain (remainder filled in from reference TRBV30 and TRBJ1-1): SQTIHQWPATLVQPVGSPLSLECTVEGTSNPNLYWYRQAAGRGLQLLFYSVGIGQISSEVPQNLSASRPQDRQFILSSKKLLLSDSGFYLCAWSVGTRRGTEAFFGQGTRLTVV.

This clone was counted between two and nine times. Its ends do not fully match the called genes, so a read error is possible. The V and J genes are TRBV2 and TRBJ2-7; maybe TRBD1 (5 bases). The CDR3 consists of 11 residues. Per germline, CDR1 SNHLY and CDR2 FYNNEI. The CDR3 here is CASSVAGSRDF. DNA of the CDR3: TGTGCCAGCAGTGTAGCAGGCAGCAGGGACTTC.

This clone was detected only once. The chain links TRBV9 to TRBJ1-4; D not certain. Trimming took off 4 bases at V and 8 bases at J, with 18 bases between the two ends. Germline V lookup: CDR1 SGDLS, CDR2 YYNGEE. The CDR3 covers 15 residues. The CDR3 region has the DNA TGTGCCAGCAGCCCATCGCGAGGCGAGTGGGAAAAACTGTTTTTT. Its translation: CASSPSRGEWEKLFF.

V is TRBV6-6 and J is TRBJ1-5; TRBD1 matches at 9 bases. CDR3 length: 14 residues. The V gene's germline CDR1 is MNHNY and CDR2 SVGAGI (reference sequence). V dropped 7 bases and J dropped 1; count of bases not matched to a gene: 2. The CDR3: CASTGQGSNQPQHF. The CDR3 DNA reads TGTGCCAGCACCGGACAGGGGAGCAATCAGCCCCAGCATTTT.

This clone appeared once. This chain connects TRBV7-3 to TRBJ2-7; 12 bases align to TRBD1. Germline V CDR1 and CDR2: SGHTA, FQGTGA. The CDR3 loop spans 15 amino acids. Germline trimming cut 4 bases from V and 3 bases from J; bases unmatched to any gene: 4. The DNA for the CDR3 is TGTGCCAGCAGCTACGGGACAGGGGGCAACTACGAGCAGTACTTC. The encoded protein is CASSYGTGGNYEQYF. Full variable domain (remainder filled in from reference TRBV7-3 and TRBJ2-7): GAGVSQTPSNKVTEKGKYVELRCDPISGHTALYWYRQSLGQGPEFLIYFQGTGAADDSGLPNDRFFAVRPEGSVSTLKIQRTERGDSAVYLCASSYGTGGNYEQYFGPGTRLTVT.

The chain combines TRBV4-2 with TRBJ2-1; 11 bases map to TRBD2. V lost 3 bases and J lost 7; bases outside the gene matches: 8. Per the germline V gene, CDR1 is LGHNA and CDR2 is YNFKEQ. This CDR3 has 16 amino acids. CDR3 in DNA: TGTGCCAGCAGCCACACCGGGACTAGCGGCCAGAATGAGCAGTTCTTC. It specifies CASSHTGTSGQNEQFF.

By share of the sample, this clone is medium-sized. V and J are TRBV28 and TRBJ2-2, with 8 bases that match TRBD1. This CDR3 is 13 amino acids long. V shed 6 bases, J shed 5 bases, and the junction held 2 bases outside the gene matches. The germline V gene has CDR1 MDHEN and CDR2 SYDVKM. CDR3 sequence reads: CASSNRGTGELFF. CDR3 bases: TGTGCCAGCAGCAACAGGGGGACCGGGGAGCTGTTTTTT.

This chain uses TRBV4-1 with TRBJ2-7; TRBD2 might be the D (6 bases). This CDR3 spans 15 amino acids. The V gene's germline CDR1 is MGHRA and CDR2 YSYEKL. Trimming left V 0 bases short and J 3 bases short, with 12 bases between. The CDR3 reads CASSQEEGGFYEQYF. Written as DNA, the CDR3 is TGCGCCAGCAGCCAAGAAGAGGGAGGTTTCTACGAGCAGTACTTC.

Relative to its sample, this clone is medium-sized. The gene calls are TRBV5-6 and TRBJ1-2; D unclear. Germline CDR1 and CDR2: SGHDT and YYEEEE. The length of the CDR3 is 13 residues. Trimming left V 7 bases short and J 4 bases short, with 14 bases between. CDR3 sequence: CASSAQASYGYTF. CDR3 in DNA: TGTGCCAGCTCCGCTCAGGCAAGCTATGGCTACACCTTC.

The CDR3 nucleotides are TGTGCCAGCAGCCAAACCGGGACTAGCGGGAGATCGTTCTTC. As protein: CASSQTGTSGRSFF. V usage is TRBV3-1 (or the pseudogene TRBV3-2) and J usage is TRBJ2-1, with 14 bases matching TRBD2. From germline, CDR1 is LGHDT and CDR2 YNNKEL (reference sequence). V lost 2 bases, J lost 15 bases, and 6 bases stayed unmatched. This CDR3 is built from 14 residues.

The rearrangement joins TRBV28 to TRBJ2-7, with 9 positions matching TRBD2. Trimming took 5 bases from V and 1 from J; bases not matched to a gene: 0. There are 13 residues in the CDR3. CDR1 is MDHEN, CDR2 SYDVKM, per germline. Written as DNA, the CDR3 is TGTGCCAGCAGTCTAGCGGGGTCCTACGAGCAGTACTTC. This sequence encodes CASSLAGSYEQYF.

This clone was detected once. The chain is built from TRBV7-9 and TRBJ2-1; D is unresolved. The germline gives CDR1 SEHNR, CDR2 FQNEAQ (reference sequence). Trimming cost V 5 bases and J 3 bases, with 11 bases left between them. This CDR3 is built from 14 residues. The CDR3 bases are TGTGCCAGCAGCCCCGTGGAGTTCTACAATGAGCAGTTCTTC. This encodes CASSPVEFYNEQFF.

The gene calls are TRBV3-1 (or the pseudogene TRBV3-2) and TRBJ2-3, with 8 bases lining up with TRBD1. V shed 4 bases, J shed 0 bases, and the junction held 6 bases outside the gene matches. This CDR3 comprises 16 residues. From germline, CDR1 is LGHDT and CDR2 YNNKEL (reference sequence). The chain's CDR3 is CASSPKDRVSTDTQYF. The DNA for the CDR3 is TGTGCCAGCAGCCCTAAGGACAGGGTTAGCACAGATACGCAGTATTTT.

The chain recombines TRBV10-2 with TRBJ1-5; possible D gene TRBD1, 5 bases. V gave up 4 bases and J gave up 3 bases, with 13 bases separating them. Germline V gene lookup returns CDR1 WSHSY and CDR2 SAAADI. The CDR3 runs 15 residues. The CDR3 coding sequence is TGCGCCAGCAGTGCGACGACAGAGACCAATCAGCCCCAGCATTTT. It yields the protein CASSATTETNQPQHF.

The chain joins TRBV20-1 to TRBJ1-2; D not certain. The CDR3 length is 11 residues. Trimming removed 5 bases from V and 3 bases from J, with 7 bases in between. Germline V gene sequence: CDR1 DFQATT, CDR2 SNEGSKA (reference sequence). The CDR3, as DNA: TGCAGTGCTCAACGAGACTATGGCTACACCTTC. Translating gives CSAQRDYGYTF.

DNA for the CDR3: TGTGCCAGCAGCAGAGGTACTAGCGGGAGTTCGAATGAGCAGTTCTTC. Its protein is CASSRGTSGSSNEQFF. V and J are TRBV3-1 (or the pseudogene TRBV3-2) and TRBJ2-1; 11 bases map to TRBD2. This CDR3 is built from 16 residues. V lost 5 bases, J lost 7 bases, and 10 bases stayed unmatched. CDR1 and CDR2 (germline): LGHDT, YNNKEL (reference sequence).

The chain joins TRBV28 to TRBJ2-7; tentative D call: TRBD2 (6 bases). This CDR3 comprises 15 residues. Germline V gene lookup returns CDR1 MDHEN and CDR2 SYDVKM. The germline V and J ends were trimmed by 1 base and 6 bases, with 16 bases remaining between them. CDR3 bases: TGTGCCAGCAGTTTATTGGGGACGGACTATCCCGAGCAGTACTTC. Translating gives CASSLLGTDYPEQYF.

This rearrangement joins TRBV5-1 to TRBJ1-2; D not certain. The CDR3 is made up of 12 amino acids. Trimming took off 7 bases at V and 10 bases at J, with 17 bases between the two ends. CDR1 and CDR2 from the germline V gene are SGHRS and YFSETQ. The chain's CDR3 is CASGSQARDYTF. CDR3 DNA sequence: TGCGCCAGCGGATCTCAGGCTCGGGACTACACCTTC.

This clone has just a few counts. This rearrangement joins TRBV19 to TRBJ2-2, with D possibly being TRBD2 (5 bases). The germline V gene encodes CDR1 LNHDA and CDR2 SQIVND (reference sequence). CDR3 length: 13 residues. Deletions cut 3 bases from V and 6 bases from J, with 8 bases between. The CDR3 nucleotides read TGTGCCAGTAGTATTGAGGGCCCCGGGGAGCTGTTTTTT. Encoded protein: CASSIEGPGELFF.

J is TRBJ1-2 and V is TRBV28, with D uncertain. The CDR3 runs 11 residues. Germline V gene data show CDR1 as MDHEN and CDR2 as SYDVKM. With 1 base removed from V and 8 bases from J, the gap between germline ends came to 5 bases. The CDR3 protein is CASSLSQGYTF. CDR3 bases: TGTGCCAGCAGTTTATCTCAGGGCTACACCTTC.

This chain links TRBV11-2 with TRBJ2-2; TRBD2 matches 10 bases. Germline CDR1 reads SGHAT; CDR2 reads FQNNGV. V shed 2 bases and J 4 bases; nucleotides not matched to a gene: 7. CDR3 length: 17 residues. The CDR3: CASSLSGRLAGTGELFF. Here the CDR3 DNA reads TGTGCCAGCAGCTTAAGTGGTAGACTAGCGGGCACCGGGGAGCTGTTTTTT.

CDR3 DNA sequence: TGTGCCAGCAGCTCCGGGACTAGAGGGGGGGAGCTGTTTTTT. This translates into CASSSGTRGGELFF. The chain is built from TRBV7-3 and TRBJ2-2; the match to TRBD2 covers 8 bases. The CDR3 loop spans 14 amino acids. V was pared by 4 bases and J by 8 bases, with 6 bases of the junction left unmatched. Germline CDR1 and CDR2: SGHTA and FQGTGA. Together with reference TRBV7-3 and TRBJ2-2, the CDR3 gives the full variable domain: GAGVSQTPSNKVTEKGKYVELRCDPISGHTALYWYRQSLGQGPEFLIYFQGTGAADDSGLPNDRFFAVRPEGSVSTLKIQRTERGDSAVYLCASSSGTRGGELFFGEGSRLTVL.

This chain connects TRBV2 to TRBJ1-4, with TRBD1 matching 9 bases. The CDR3 sequence is 14 residues long. Germline V lookup: CDR1 SNHLY, CDR2 FYNNEI. V gave up 5 bases and J gave up 8 bases; unmatched junction bases: 6. The CDR3 DNA sequence: TGTGCCAGCAGTTCCGGGACAGGGCTCGAAAAACTGTTTTTT. It encodes CASSSGTGLEKLFF.

J is TRBJ1-6 and V is TRBV19; possible D gene TRBD1, 6 bases. Germline V gives CDR1 LNHDA, CDR2 SQIVND (reference sequence). This CDR3 comprises 13 residues. V was cut by 4 bases and J by 11 bases, with 12 bases left in between. The CDR3 nucleotides read TGTGCCAGTAGTACCCACAGGGCTGCACCCCTCCACTTT. It codes for CASSTHRAAPLHF.